These 30 T cell receptor beta chains share one sample of origin, sequenced in a study of OX40 agonist ivuxolimab in advanced cancers. Libraries were made using the immunoSEQ multiplex PCR assay. TCRdb mirrors the immuneACCESS table, restricted to in-frame sequences. Some clones are absent from its copies; in checked studies, under half trace to an unresolved V gene, and the reason for the others is unknown. The sample table holds 65,000 to 95,000 clones, of which 90% were seen once. Approximately 0.3% of the sample is in the top ten clones. The source was CD4+ or CD8+ T cells sorted from blood, collected in a trial of the OX40 agonist ivuxolimab. The receptors were gathered from an adult with an advanced solid tumor such as melanoma, head and neck, liver or kidney cancer.

The V gene is TRBV30, the J gene TRBJ1-1, with TRBD1 as a possible D gene (5 bases). The germline CDR1 and CDR2 sequences are GTSNPN and SVGIG (reference sequence). The CDR3 is 13 amino acids. With 5 bases removed from V and 5 bases from J, the gap between germline ends came to 15 bases. CDR3 protein: CAWQKVGGTEAFF. CDR3 bases: TGTGCCTGGCAGAAGGTCGGGGGGACTGAAGCTTTCTTT.

The chain links TRBV5-8 to TRBJ1-3; tentatively, D is TRBD1 (5 bases). The CDR3 has 15 residues. V was clipped by 3 bases and J by 0 bases, with 10 bases between them. Germline values: CDR1 SGHTS, CDR2 YDEGEE. For the CDR3, the DNA is TGTGCCAGCAGCTCGACAGTTACCTCTGGAAACACCATATATTTT. Its translation is CASSSTVTSGNTIYF.

V is TRBV6-4 and J is TRBJ2-2; 9 nucleotides agree with TRBD1. Germline V CDR1 and CDR2: MRHNA, SNTAGT. The CDR3 has 14 amino acids. V shed 5 bases, J shed 4 bases, and the junction held 2 bases outside the gene matches. The CDR3 here is CASSWTGVTGELFF. Here the CDR3 DNA reads TGTGCCAGCAGTTGGACAGGGGTCACCGGGGAGCTGTTTTTT.

This clone is medium-sized (0.01 to 0.1%) in the sample. This sequence joins TRBV6-1 and TRBJ1-2, with D perhaps TRBD1 (6 bases). The V and J ends lost 6 bases and 8 bases respectively, with 16 bases between them. The CDR3 consists of 13 residues. Germline-derived CDR1 and CDR2 are MNHNS and SASEGT. CDR3 loop: CASSLSGDQGYTF. CDR3 nucleotides: TGTGCCAGCAGCCTCTCAGGGGATCAGGGCTACACCTTC.

This rearrangement joins TRBV7-9 to TRBJ1-4; D is perhaps TRBD1 (5 bases). Trimming removed 5 bases from V and 7 bases from J, with 14 bases in between. The CDR3 contains 14 residues. Per the germline V gene, CDR1 is SEHNR and CDR2 is FQNEAQ (reference sequence). DNA of the CDR3: TGTGCCAGCAGCCGGGACCTTTCAACTGAAAAACTGTTTTTT. Protein sequence: CASSRDLSTEKLFF.

The chain carries TRBV5-1 and TRBJ1-1; 7 nucleotides agree with TRBD1. Per germline, CDR1 SGHRS and CDR2 YFSETQ. Trimming at V came to 7 bases and at J to 1 base, leaving 7 bases not matched to a gene. The CDR3 runs to 14 residues. The DNA for the CDR3 is TGCGCCAGCGGCCTTGACAGGGCGAACACTGAAGCTTTCTTT. Its translation is CASGLDRANTEAFF.

The genes are TRBV6-5 and TRBJ2-7; no firm D call. This CDR3 is 11 amino acids long. Deletions cut 5 bases from V and 6 bases from J, with 8 bases between. In germline, CDR1 is MNHEY, CDR2 SVGAGI. CDR3: CASSEWGEQYV. In nucleotides, the CDR3 is TGTGCCAGCAGTGAGTGGGGCGAGCAGTACGTC.

The chain links TRBV2 to TRBJ2-5, with 14 bases matching TRBD2. Trimming took 6 bases from V and 12 from J; bases not matched to a gene: 9. Germline assignment: CDR1 SNHLY and CDR2 FYNNEI. CDR3 size: 14 residues. CDR3 DNA: TGTGCCAGCAGGGGACTAGCGGGGGCTGAGGCAGAGTACTTC. Translating it yields CASRGLAGAEAEYF. Filled out from reference TRBV2 and TRBJ2-5, the complete variable domain reads EPEVTQTPSHQVTQMGQEVILRCVPISNHLYFYWYRQILGQKVEFLVSFYNNEISEKSEIFDDQFSVERPDGSNFTLKIRSTKLEDSAMYFCASRGLAGAEAEYFGPGTRLLVL.

V and J are TRBV30 and TRBJ1-2, with D possibly being TRBD1 (5 bases). CDR3 size: 17 residues. V gave up 0 bases and J gave up 3 bases, with 20 bases separating them. The germline gives CDR1 GTSNPN, CDR2 SVGIG (reference sequence). This chain's CDR3 is CAWSVSPLGVLDYGYTF. The CDR3, as DNA: TGTGCCTGGAGTGTATCCCCTTTAGGGGTTCTTGACTATGGCTACACCTTC. Full variable domain (remainder filled in from reference TRBV30 and TRBJ1-2): SQTIHQWPATLVQPVGSPLSLECTVEGTSNPNLYWYRQAAGRGLQLLFYSVGIGQISSEVPQNLSASRPQDRQFILSSKKLLLSDSGFYLCAWSVSPLGVLDYGYTFGSGTRLTVV.

The chain is built from TRBV19 and TRBJ1-2, with TRBD1 as a possible D gene (5 bases). Trimming stripped 6 bases from V and 2 bases from J, with 13 bases between. Germline lookup yields CDR1 LNHDA and CDR2 SQIVND (reference sequence). The CDR3 totals 14 residues. The CDR3, as DNA: TGTGCCAGTAGCGGTGCGGGGGGGAACTATGGCTACACCTTC. Residues: CASSGAGGNYGYTF.

The rearrangement uses TRBV7-6 and TRBJ2-1, with D possibly TRBD1 on 6 matching bases. Germline values: CDR1 SGHVS, CDR2 FNYEAQ. V shed 1 base and J shed 9 bases, with 13 bases lying between them. There are 14 residues in the CDR3. CDR3 region: CASSLGQVMGEQFF. CDR3 nucleotides: TGTGCCAGCAGCTTAGGACAGGTGATGGGTGAGCAGTTCTTC.

The V call is TRBV7-3, the J call TRBJ2-3; maybe TRBD1 (5 bases). CDR1 is SGHTA and CDR2 is FQGTGA in the germline V gene. The CDR3 totals 15 residues. The V gene lost 2 bases and the J gene lost 1 base, with 10 bases spanning the gap. The CDR3 nucleotides are TGTGCCAGCAGCTTAGGGGCACCGGGCACAGATACGCAGTATTTT. It translates to CASSLGAPGTDTQYF.

The V gene is TRBV4-1, the J gene TRBJ2-2; TRBD2 is a possible D gene (6 bases). Looked up from germline, CDR1 is MGHRA and CDR2 is YSYEKL. Trimming shortened V by 4 bases and J by 2 bases, and 17 bases separated the two germline ends. This CDR3 has 17 amino acids. The CDR3 bases are TGCGCCAGCAGCCGCAACGCGGGGATCGACAACACCGGGGAGCTGTTTTTT. It yields the protein CASSRNAGIDNTGELFF.

J is TRBJ1-2 and V is TRBV11-2; D not certain. The CDR3 has 13 amino acids. CDR1 is SGHAT and CDR2 is FQNNGV in the germline V gene. V was clipped by 4 bases and J by 8 bases, with 14 bases between them. CDR3 nucleotides: TGTGCCAGCAGCTCCAATCAAAAAAGGGGCTACACCTTC. Its protein is CASSSNQKRGYTF. The full variable domain, completed using reference TRBV11-2 and TRBJ1-2, is EAGVAQSPRYKIIEKRQSVAFWCNPISGHATLYWYQQILGQGPKLLIQFQNNGVVDDSQLPKDRFSAERLKGVDSTLKIQPAKLEDSAVYLCASSSNQKRGYTFGSGTRLTVV.

The rearrangement links TRBV6-1 to TRBJ1-2; D ambiguous. Germline V gives CDR1 MNHNS, CDR2 SASEGT. The germline V and J ends were trimmed by 7 bases and 1 base, with 13 bases remaining between them. CDR3 length: 14 amino acids. CDR3 sequence reads: CASKIREGNYGYTF. The CDR3 nucleotides read TGTGCCAGCAAAATCCGGGAAGGTAACTATGGCTACACCTTC.

This CDR3 is CASSYNRGTDTQYF. In DNA form, the CDR3 reads TGTGCCAGCAGTTACAACAGGGGGACAGATACGCAGTATTTT. The gene calls are TRBV6-5 and TRBJ2-3, with 8 positions matching TRBD1. Germline trimming cut 2 bases from V and 3 bases from J; bases unmatched to any gene: 1. CDR3 length equals 14 residues. Germline CDR1 is MNHEY and CDR2 is SVGAGI.

The table lists this clone with a count of one. This chain uses TRBV7-9 with TRBJ1-1, with 8 nucleotides matching TRBD1. The CDR3 spans 15 residues. Germline values: CDR1 SEHNR, CDR2 FQNEAQ (reference sequence). V was clipped by 2 bases and J by 1 base; unmatched bases: 3. The CDR3 sequence: CASSLSGTGNTEAFF. CDR3 DNA sequence: TGTGCCAGCAGCTTATCCGGGACAGGGAACACTGAAGCTTTCTTT.

In its sample, this clone was seen once. The genes are TRBV11-2 and TRBJ1-1; D perhaps matches TRBD1 (5 bases). Trimming took off 2 bases at V and 0 bases at J, with 10 bases between the two ends. CDR3 size: 15 residues. Germline V gene sequence: CDR1 SGHAT, CDR2 FQNNGV. The CDR3: CASSLKGTVNTEAFF. The CDR3, as DNA: TGTGCCAGCAGCTTAAAGGGGACGGTGAACACTGAAGCTTTCTTT.

This chain connects TRBV30 to TRBJ2-1; TRBD1 aligns across 7 bases. Looked up from germline, CDR1 is GTSNPN and CDR2 is SVGIG (reference sequence). Trimming cost V 4 bases and J 4 bases; bases outside gene matches: 13. This CDR3 spans 16 amino acids. CDR3 sequence (DNA): TGTGCCTGGAACGTAATGACAGGGCTGGGATACAATGAGCAGTTCTTC. Its protein is CAWNVMTGLGYNEQFF. Combining the CDR3 with reference TRBV30 and TRBJ2-1 gives the whole variable domain SQTIHQWPATLVQPVGSPLSLECTVEGTSNPNLYWYRQAAGRGLQLLFYSVGIGQISSEVPQNLSASRPQDRQFILSSKKLLLSDSGFYLCAWNVMTGLGYNEQFFGPGTRLTVL.

This chain connects TRBV28 to TRBJ2-3; D perhaps matches TRBD2 (6 bases). Germline-derived CDR1 and CDR2 are MDHEN and SYDVKM. V was pared by 5 bases and J by 4 bases, with 13 bases between. CDR3 length: 14 amino acids. Here the CDR3 DNA reads TGTGCCAGCAGTGGGGGAGGTGTAGCAGATACGCAGTATTTT. Its translation is CASSGGGVADTQYF.

This clone showed up just once. The chain uses TRBV5-1 and TRBJ2-6; maybe TRBD1 (6 bases). Trimming pared 3 bases from V and 2 bases from J, leaving 9 bases between. Germline CDR1 SGHRS, CDR2 YFSETQ. The CDR3 has 15 amino acids. This CDR3 is CASSSQGPGANVLTF. The DNA for the CDR3 is TGCGCCAGCAGCTCACAGGGTCCTGGGGCCAACGTCCTGACTTTC.

This clone was observed a handful of times. The chain carries TRBV21-1 and TRBJ1-6; the table's D call TRBD1 went unverified against the DNA. TRBV21-1 is flagged as a pseudogene. This CDR3 has 17 amino acids. CDR3 coding DNA: TGTGCCAGCAGCAAGAGACCGGGACAGGGGAGTAATTCACCCCTCCACTTT. It specifies CASSKRPGQGSNSPLHF.

This chain uses TRBV29-1 with TRBJ2-2; the match to TRBD2 covers 14 bases. In germline, CDR1 is SQVTM, CDR2 ANQGSEA. The CDR3 is 15 residues long. CDR3 protein: CSHRGLAGVTGELFF. In DNA, the CDR3 is TGCAGTCACAGGGGACTAGCGGGGGTTACCGGGGAGCTGTTTTTT.

The chain is built from TRBV23-1 and TRBJ1-4, with 9 bases lining up with TRBD1. TRBV23-1 is an ORF, and what it does is uncertain. The CDR3 runs to 14 residues. The J segment lost 8 bases and the V segment lost 6 bases, leaving 7 bases of the junction unmatched. The DNA for the CDR3 is TGCGCCAGCAGGCCGGACAGGGGAGAAGAAAAACTGTTTTTT. Its protein product is CASRPDRGEEKLFF.

The chain is built from TRBV5-8 and TRBJ1-3, with TRBD1 identical over 7 bases. Per the germline V gene, CDR1 is SGHTS and CDR2 is YDEGEE. The trim removed 9 bases at V and 4 bases at J, leaving 7 bases unmatched. The length of the CDR3 is 13 residues. The chain's CDR3 is CATQTGDGNTIYF. DNA of the CDR3: TGTGCCACCCAAACAGGGGACGGAAACACCATATATTTT.

The gene calls are TRBV5-1 and TRBJ1-1; the D is unclear. Trimming took 1 base from V and 1 from J, leaving 5 bases between them. The length of the CDR3 is 13 residues. The V gene's germline CDR1 is SGHRS and CDR2 YFSETQ. CDR3: CASSLSPNTEAFF. The CDR3 nucleotides are TGCGCCAGCAGCTTGAGCCCGAACACTGAAGCTTTCTTT.

This chain links TRBV6-5 with TRBJ1-5; unclear D gene. This CDR3 has 16 residues. Germline loops: CDR1 MNHEY, CDR2 SVGAGI. V was clipped by 3 bases and J by 1 base, with 13 bases between them. CDR3 DNA: TGTGCCAGCAGTTATACGGAGGCCTTGAGCAATCAGCCCCAGCATTTT. Translation: CASSYTEALSNQPQHF.

This rearrangement joins TRBV2 to TRBJ1-6; D may be TRBD1 (5 bases). Looked up from germline, CDR1 is SNHLY and CDR2 is FYNNEI. The CDR3 is 13 residues long. Deletions cut 10 bases from V and 7 bases from J, with 14 bases between. This CDR3 is CAIQRGENSPLHF. DNA of the CDR3: TGTGCCATCCAACGAGGGGAAAATTCACCCCTCCACTTT.

The rearrangement links TRBV5-1 to TRBJ2-5; 8 positions match TRBD2. The ends lost 4 bases at V and 0 bases at J; junction bases unmatched: 20. The CDR3 has 20 residues. Germline-derived CDR1 and CDR2 are SGHRS and YFSETQ. For the CDR3, the DNA is TGCGCCAGCAGCCGAAGAGCGGCCTCGCGGGGGGCCTCGTACCAAGAGACCCAGTACTTC. It is translated as CASSRRAASRGASYQETQYF.

This clone showed up just a few times. The chain is built from TRBV19 and TRBJ1-2; the D is unclear. This CDR3 is 10 amino acids long. Germline assignment: CDR1 LNHDA and CDR2 SQIVND (reference sequence). The V end was cut by 3 bases, the J end by 7 bases, with 3 bases between. Here the CDR3 reads CASSIRGYTF. The CDR3 DNA reads as TGTGCCAGTAGTATTCGTGGCTACACCTTC.